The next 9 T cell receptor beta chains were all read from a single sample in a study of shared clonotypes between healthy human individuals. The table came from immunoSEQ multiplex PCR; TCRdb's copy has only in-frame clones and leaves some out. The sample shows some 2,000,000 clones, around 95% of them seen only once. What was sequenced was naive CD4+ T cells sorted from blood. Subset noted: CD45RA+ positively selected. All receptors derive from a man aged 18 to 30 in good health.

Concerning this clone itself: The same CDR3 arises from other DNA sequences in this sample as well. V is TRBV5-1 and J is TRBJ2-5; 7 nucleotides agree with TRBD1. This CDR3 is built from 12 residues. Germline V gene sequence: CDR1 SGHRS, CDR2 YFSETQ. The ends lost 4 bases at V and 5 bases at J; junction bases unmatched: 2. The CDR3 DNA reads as TGCGCCAGCAGCCCAGGGGGTGAGACCCAGTACTTC. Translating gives CASSPGGETQYF.

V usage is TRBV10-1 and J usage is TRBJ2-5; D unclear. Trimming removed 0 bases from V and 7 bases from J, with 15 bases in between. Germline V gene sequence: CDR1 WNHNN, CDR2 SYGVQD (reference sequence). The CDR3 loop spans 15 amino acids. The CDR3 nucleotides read TGCGCCAGCAGTGAGTCAATAGGGCTTGGCGGGACCCAGTACTTC. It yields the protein CASSESIGLGGTQYF.

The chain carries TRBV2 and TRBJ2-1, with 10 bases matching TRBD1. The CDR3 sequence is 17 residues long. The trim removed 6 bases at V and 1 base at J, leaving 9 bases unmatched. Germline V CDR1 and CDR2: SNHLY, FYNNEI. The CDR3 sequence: CASRTRTGGLSYNEQFF. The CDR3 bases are TGTGCCAGCAGGACCCGGACAGGGGGGCTTTCCTACAATGAGCAGTTCTTC.

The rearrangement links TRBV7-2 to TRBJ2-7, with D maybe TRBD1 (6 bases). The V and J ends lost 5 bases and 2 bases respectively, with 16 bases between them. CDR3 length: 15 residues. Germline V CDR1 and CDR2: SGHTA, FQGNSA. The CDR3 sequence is CASSHGLGQPYEQYF. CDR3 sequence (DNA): TGTGCCAGCAGCCACGGTCTAGGACAGCCCTACGAGCAGTACTTC.

CDR3 DNA sequence: TGCGCCAGCAGCTTGGGGACTAGCGGGGGCGAGGGTGAGACCCAGTACTTC. It codes for CASSLGTSGGEGETQYF. The V call is TRBV5-1, the J call TRBJ2-5; 13 nucleotides align to TRBD2. V dropped 0 bases and J dropped 5; count of bases not matched to a gene: 7. The length of the CDR3 is 17 residues. Germline V CDR1 and CDR2: SGHRS, YFSETQ.

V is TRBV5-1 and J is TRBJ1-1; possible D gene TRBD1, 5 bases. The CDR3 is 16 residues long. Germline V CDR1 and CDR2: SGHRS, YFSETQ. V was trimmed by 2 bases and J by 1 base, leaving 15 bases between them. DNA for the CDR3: TGCGCCAGCAGCTTCCGACAGCTTTTAACGAACACTGAAGCTTTCTTT. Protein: CASSFRQLLTNTEAFF.

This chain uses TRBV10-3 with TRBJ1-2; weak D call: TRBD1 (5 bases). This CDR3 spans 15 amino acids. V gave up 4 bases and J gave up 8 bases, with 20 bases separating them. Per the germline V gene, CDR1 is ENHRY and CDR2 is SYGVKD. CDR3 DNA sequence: TGTGCCATCAGTGGCGACAGCCCGCGCCTTTCGGGCTACACCTTC. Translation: CAISGDSPRLSGYTF.

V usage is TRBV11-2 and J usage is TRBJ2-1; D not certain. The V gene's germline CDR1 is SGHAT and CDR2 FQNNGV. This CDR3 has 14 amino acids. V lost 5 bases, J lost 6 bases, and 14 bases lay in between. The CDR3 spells CASSRPGLFNEQFF. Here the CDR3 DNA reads TGTGCCAGCAGCCGCCCGGGCCTCTTCAATGAGCAGTTCTTC.

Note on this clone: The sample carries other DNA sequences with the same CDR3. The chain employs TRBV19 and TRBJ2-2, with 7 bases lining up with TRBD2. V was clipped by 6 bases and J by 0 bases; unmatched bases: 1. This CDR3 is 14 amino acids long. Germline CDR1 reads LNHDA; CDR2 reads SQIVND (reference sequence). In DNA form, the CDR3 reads TGTGCCAGTAGCGGACTAGCGAACACCGGGGAGCTGTTTTTT. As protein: CASSGLANTGELFF. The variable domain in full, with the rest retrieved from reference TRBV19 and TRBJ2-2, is DGGITQSPKYLFRKEGQNVTLSCEQNLNHDAMYWYRQDPGQGLRLIYYSQIVNDFQKGDIAEGYSVSREKKESFPLTVTSAQKNPTAFYLCASSGLANTGELFFGEGSRLTVL.